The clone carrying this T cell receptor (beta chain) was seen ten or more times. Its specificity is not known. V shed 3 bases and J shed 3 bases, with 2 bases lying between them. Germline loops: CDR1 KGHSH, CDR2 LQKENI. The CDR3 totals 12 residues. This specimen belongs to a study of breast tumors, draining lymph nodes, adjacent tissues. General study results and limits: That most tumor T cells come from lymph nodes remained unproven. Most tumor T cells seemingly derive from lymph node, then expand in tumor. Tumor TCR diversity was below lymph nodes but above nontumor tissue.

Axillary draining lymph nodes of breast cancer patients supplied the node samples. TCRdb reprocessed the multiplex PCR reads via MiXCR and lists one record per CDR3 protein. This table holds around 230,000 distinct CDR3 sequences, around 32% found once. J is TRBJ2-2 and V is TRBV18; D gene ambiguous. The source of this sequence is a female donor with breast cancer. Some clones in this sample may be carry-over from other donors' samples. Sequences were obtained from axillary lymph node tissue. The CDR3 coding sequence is TGTGCCAGCTCACCTCACACCGGGGAGCTGTTTTTT. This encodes CASSPHTGELFF. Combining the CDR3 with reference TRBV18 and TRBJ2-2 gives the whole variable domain NAGVMQNPRHLVRRRGQEARLRCSPMKGHSHVYWYRQLPEEGLKFMVYLQKENIIDESGMPKERFSAEFPKEGPSILRIQQVVRGDSAAYFCASSPHTGELFFGEGSRLTVL.